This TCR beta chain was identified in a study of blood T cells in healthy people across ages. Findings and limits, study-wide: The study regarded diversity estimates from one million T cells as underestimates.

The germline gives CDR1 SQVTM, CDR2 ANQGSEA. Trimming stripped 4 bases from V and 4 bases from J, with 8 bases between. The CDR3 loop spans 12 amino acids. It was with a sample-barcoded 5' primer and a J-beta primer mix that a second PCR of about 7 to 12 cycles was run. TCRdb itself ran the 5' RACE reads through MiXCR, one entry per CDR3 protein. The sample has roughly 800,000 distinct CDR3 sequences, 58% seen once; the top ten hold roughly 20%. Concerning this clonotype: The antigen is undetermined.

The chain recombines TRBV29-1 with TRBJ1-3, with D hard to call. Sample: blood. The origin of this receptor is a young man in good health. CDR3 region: CSVGHLGNTIYF. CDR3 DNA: TGCAGCGTTGGACATCTCGGAAACACCATATATTTT.